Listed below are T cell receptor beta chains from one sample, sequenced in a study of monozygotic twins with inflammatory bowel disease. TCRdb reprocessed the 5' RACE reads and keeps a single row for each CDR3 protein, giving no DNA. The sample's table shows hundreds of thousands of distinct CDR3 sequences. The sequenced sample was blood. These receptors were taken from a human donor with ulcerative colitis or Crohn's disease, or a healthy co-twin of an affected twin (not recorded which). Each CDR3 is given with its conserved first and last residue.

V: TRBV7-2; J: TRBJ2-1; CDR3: CASSTSSGGAGEQFF
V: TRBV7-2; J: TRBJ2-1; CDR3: CASSFSSTGVNEQFF
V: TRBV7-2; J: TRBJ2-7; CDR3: CASSLGHLRSYEQYF
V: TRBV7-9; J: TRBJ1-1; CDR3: CASSEWNTEAFF
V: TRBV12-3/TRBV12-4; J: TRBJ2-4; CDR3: CASSFIAGEGPKNIQYF
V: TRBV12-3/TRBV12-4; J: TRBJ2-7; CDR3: CASSSLAGGPGEQYF
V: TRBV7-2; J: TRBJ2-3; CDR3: CASSLARLAGITDTQYF
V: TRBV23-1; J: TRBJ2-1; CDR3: CASSRPIPNLDNEQFF
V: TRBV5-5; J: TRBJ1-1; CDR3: CASSLFQGAGTEAFF
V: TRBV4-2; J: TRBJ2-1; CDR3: CVSSQLGQWSTYNEQFF
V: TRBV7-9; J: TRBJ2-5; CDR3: CASSSKRRFLETQYF
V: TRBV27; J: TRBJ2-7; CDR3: CASSLAGGHEQYF
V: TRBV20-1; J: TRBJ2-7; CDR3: CSARAFTGVLYEQYF
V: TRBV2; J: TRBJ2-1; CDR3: CASSVSRDGNEQFF
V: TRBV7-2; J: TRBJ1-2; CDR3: CASSSNPVGQGGGYTF
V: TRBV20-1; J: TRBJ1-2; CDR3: CSAPLPGAYGYTF
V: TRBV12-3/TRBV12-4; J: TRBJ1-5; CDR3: CASSDQGTDSNQPQHF
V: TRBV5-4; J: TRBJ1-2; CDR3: CASSFWGAGGYTF
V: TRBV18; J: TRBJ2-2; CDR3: CASSLLTSANTGELFF
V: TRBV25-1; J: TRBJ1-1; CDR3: CASSEFGVENTEAFF
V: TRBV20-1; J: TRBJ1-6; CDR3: CSARGGTGNSPLHF
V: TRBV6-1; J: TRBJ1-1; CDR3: CASSPSTSNTEAFF
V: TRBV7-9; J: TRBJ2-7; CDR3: CASSNRIQVEQYF
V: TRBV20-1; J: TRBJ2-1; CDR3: CSAKAGVGNEQFF
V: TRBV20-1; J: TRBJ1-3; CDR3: CSAPGQGEGNTIYF
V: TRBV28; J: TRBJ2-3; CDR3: CASSDPAGVRTDTQYF
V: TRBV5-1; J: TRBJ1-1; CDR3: CASSLGVTEAFF
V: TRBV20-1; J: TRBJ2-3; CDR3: CSAPEGVGLAGGRSTDTQYF